The next 2 T cell receptor beta chains were all read from a single sample in a study of blood T cell repertoires in COVID-19. TCRdb's copy holds only in-frame clones and misses some; the assay was immunoSEQ multiplex PCR. The table has about 380,000 clones, 85% to 90% seen once. Sequencing used PBMCs or T cells enriched from blood (not recorded which). The receptors originated from a woman younger than 35 who had recovered from COVID-19.

CDR3 region: CATSDRYSSGGTTDTQYF. The CDR3 DNA reads as TGTGCCACCAGTGACCGGTATTCTAGCGGGGGGACCACAGATACGCAGTATTTT. V and J are TRBV24-1 and TRBJ2-3; TRBD2 agrees at 11 bases. The germline CDR1 and CDR2 sequences are KGHDR and SFDVKD. The CDR3 extends over 18 amino acids. J gave up 2 bases and V 4 bases, and 10 bases lay outside the gene matches.

V is TRBV25-1 and J is TRBJ1-1; D remains unclear. Trimming removed 2 bases from V and 1 base from J, with 5 bases in between. The CDR3 extends over 13 amino acids. CDR1 MGHDK and CDR2 SYGVNS come from the germline V gene. This CDR3 is CASSEGPNTEAFF. The CDR3 DNA follows: TGTGCCAGCAGTGAAGGGCCGAACACTGAAGCTTTCTTT.